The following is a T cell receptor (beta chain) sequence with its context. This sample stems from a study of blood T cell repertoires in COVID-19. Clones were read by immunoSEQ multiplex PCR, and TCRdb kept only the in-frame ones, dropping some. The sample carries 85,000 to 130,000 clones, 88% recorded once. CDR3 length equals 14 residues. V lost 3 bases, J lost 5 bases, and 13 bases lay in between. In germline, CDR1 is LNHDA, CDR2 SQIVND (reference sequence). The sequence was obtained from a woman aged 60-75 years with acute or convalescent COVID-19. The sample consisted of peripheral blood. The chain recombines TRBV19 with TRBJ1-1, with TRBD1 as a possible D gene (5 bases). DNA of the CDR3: TGTGCCAGTAGTATCGCCCTGGGGGGAACTGAAGCTTTCTTT. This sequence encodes CASSIALGGTEAFF.